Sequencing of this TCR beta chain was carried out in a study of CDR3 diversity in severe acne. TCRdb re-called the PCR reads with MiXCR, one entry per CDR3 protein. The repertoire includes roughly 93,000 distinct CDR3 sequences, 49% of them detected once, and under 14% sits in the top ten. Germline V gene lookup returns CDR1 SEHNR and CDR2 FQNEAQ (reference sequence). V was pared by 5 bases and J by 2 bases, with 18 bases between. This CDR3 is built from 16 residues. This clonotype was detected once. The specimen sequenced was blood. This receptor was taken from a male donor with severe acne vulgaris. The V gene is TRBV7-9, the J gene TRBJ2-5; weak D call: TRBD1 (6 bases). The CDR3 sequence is CASSQTGLLTQETQYF. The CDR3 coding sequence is TGTGCCAGCAGCCAGACAGGCCTTTTAACACAAGAGACCCAGTACTTC.